These 19 T cell receptor beta chains came from one sample sequenced in a study of OX40 agonist ivuxolimab in advanced cancers. The data were produced by immunoSEQ multiplex PCR, yet TCRdb's version contains in-frame clones alone and is incomplete. The sample shows around 80,000 clones, 65% to 90% of them seen only once. This specimen was CD4+ or CD8+ T cells sorted from blood, taken in a trial of the OX40 agonist ivuxolimab. The receptors shown here come from an adult with an advanced solid tumor such as melanoma, head and neck, liver or kidney cancer.

The chain has TRBV5-8 and TRBJ2-3; no clear D. Germline CDR1 SGHTS, CDR2 YDEGEE. This CDR3 contains 13 residues. Trimming pared 0 bases from V and 1 base from J, leaving 3 bases between. As DNA, the CDR3 is TGTGCCAGCAGCTTGGCAGGCACAGATACGCAGTATTTT. Amino acids: CASSLAGTDTQYF.

The rearrangement links TRBV27 to TRBJ1-6; D might be TRBD1 (6 bases). Germline assignment: CDR1 MNHEY and CDR2 SMNVEV (reference sequence). The germline V and J ends were trimmed by 2 bases and 4 bases, with 12 bases remaining between them. This CDR3 has 16 residues. CDR3 in DNA: TGTGCCAGCAGTTTAACAGGACAGATTTATAATTCACCCCTCCACTTT. Protein: CASSLTGQIYNSPLHF.

This clone has just one count. This rearrangement joins TRBV5-1 to TRBJ2-7; TRBD1 might be the D (6 bases). This CDR3 contains 12 residues. V lost 0 bases and J 5 bases, leaving 6 bases between the germline ends. Germline V gene sequence: CDR1 SGHRS, CDR2 YFSETQ. The CDR3 reads CASSLGTDEQYF. The CDR3 region has the DNA TGCGCCAGCAGCTTGGGGACAGACGAGCAGTACTTC. The variable domain in full, with the rest retrieved from reference TRBV5-1 and TRBJ2-7, is KAGVTQTPRYLIKTRGQQVTLSCSPISGHRSVSWYQQTPGQGLQFLFEYFSETQRNKGNFPGRFSGRQFSNSRSEMNVSTLELGDSALYLCASSLGTDEQYFGPGTRLTVT.

The rearrangement uses TRBV9 and TRBJ1-6; 9 nucleotides agree with TRBD1. Germline V gene data show CDR1 as SGDLS and CDR2 as YYNGEE. The CDR3 is 15 residues long. V lost 4 bases, J lost 12 bases, and 11 bases stayed unmatched. CDR3 region: CASSSRQGDYGPLHF. For the CDR3, the DNA is TGTGCCAGCAGCTCACGACAGGGGGATTATGGACCCCTCCACTTT. Combining the CDR3 with reference TRBV9 and TRBJ1-6 gives the whole variable domain DSGVTQTPKHLITATGQRVTLRCSPRSGDLSVYWYQQSLDQGLQFLIQYYNGEERAKGNILERFSAQQFPDLHSELNLSSLELGDSALYFCASSSRQGDYGPLHFGNGTRLTVT.

The chain uses TRBV7-9 and TRBJ2-1; tentative D call: TRBD2 (6 bases). Trimming removed 4 bases at V and 0 bases at J, with 13 bases between. Germline V gives CDR1 SEHNR, CDR2 FQNEAQ (reference sequence). The length of the CDR3 is 16 residues. CDR3 residues: CASSSPGDGSYNEQFF. CDR3 nucleotide sequence: TGTGCCAGCAGCTCACCGGGAGACGGCTCCTACAATGAGCAGTTCTTC.

The chain uses TRBV18 and TRBJ1-1; 7 bases fit TRBD1. Looked up from germline, CDR1 is KGHSH and CDR2 is LQKENI. V shed 5 bases and J 0 bases; nucleotides not matched to a gene: 0. This CDR3 has 13 amino acids. CDR3 protein: CASSGQVNTEAFF. The CDR3 nucleotides are TGTGCCAGCTCAGGACAGGTGAACACTGAAGCTTTCTTT.

The gene calls are TRBV5-4 and TRBJ2-1; 8 positions agree with TRBD1. Per germline, CDR1 SGHNT and CDR2 YYREEE (reference sequence). The CDR3 is 15 amino acids. V trimming: 3 bases; J trimming: 3 bases; junction bases outside the gene matches: 5. The CDR3 nucleotides read TGTGCCAGCAGCTATGGACAGGGTTTCTACAATGAGCAGTTCTTC. As protein: CASSYGQGFYNEQFF.

This clone was found a few times. The CDR3 nucleotides are TGTGCCAGTAGTAACCTATGGACTAGCGAGCAGTACTTC. It yields the protein CASSNLWTSEQYF. V usage is TRBV19 and J usage is TRBJ2-7, with 7 bases fitting TRBD2. V trimming: 4 bases; J trimming: 6 bases; junction bases outside the gene matches: 6. Germline assignment: CDR1 LNHDA and CDR2 SQIVND (reference sequence). The CDR3 has 13 residues.

The rearrangement links TRBV6-1 to TRBJ2-3; TRBD1 aligns across 9 bases. CDR1 MNHNS and CDR2 SASEGT come from the germline V gene. This CDR3 has 18 amino acids. V shed 3 bases and J 2 bases; nucleotides not matched to a gene: 12. In DNA form, the CDR3 reads TGTGCCAGCAGTGAGAGAGGTGGCGGGACAGGGCCCACAGATACGCAGTATTTT. It translates to CASSERGGGTGPTDTQYF.

V and J are TRBV29-1 and TRBJ1-3; D call uncertain. With 0 bases removed from V and 4 bases from J, the gap between germline ends came to 4 bases. Per the germline V gene, CDR1 is SQVTM and CDR2 is ANQGSEA. This CDR3 is 12 amino acids long. CDR3: CSVEDGGNTIYF. The CDR3 region has the DNA TGCAGCGTTGAAGATGGAGGAAACACCATATATTTT.

The genes are TRBV2 and TRBJ1-2; D is unresolved. The V and J ends lost 5 bases and 8 bases respectively, with 12 bases between them. Germline V gene data show CDR1 as SNHLY and CDR2 as FYNNEI. This CDR3 contains 12 residues. The CDR3 region has the DNA TGTGCCAGCAGTACGGGGTCTATCGGCTACACCTTC. As protein: CASSTGSIGYTF.

This chain joins TRBV14 and TRBJ2-3; tentatively, D is TRBD2 (5 bases). The CDR3 loop spans 15 amino acids. V lost 0 bases, J lost 2 bases, and 9 bases lay in between. Germline V gives CDR1 SGHDN, CDR2 FVKESK. The CDR3, as DNA: TGTGCCAGCAGCCAAGATGACTATTTCACAGATACGCAGTATTTT. As protein: CASSQDDYFTDTQYF.

This clone appeared a single time. This chain uses TRBV7-2 with TRBJ2-1, with a tentative D call TRBD1 (5 bases). Germline V gives CDR1 SGHTA, CDR2 FQGNSA. The CDR3 runs 13 residues. The V gene lost 8 bases and the J gene lost 4 bases, with 12 bases spanning the gap. CDR3 in DNA: TGTGCCAGCGGAAACAGGTCATACAATGAGCAGTTCTTC. Translated, it gives CASGNRSYNEQFF.

The table lists this clone with a count of one. Compared with germline, one end of the junction differs, possibly owing to a read error. The chain couples TRBV7-7 to TRBJ2-2; D possibly corresponds to TRBD2 (5 bases). The CDR3 contains 16 residues. Per the germline V gene, CDR1 is SSHAT and CDR2 is FNYEAQ (reference sequence). CDR3 coding DNA: TGTGCTAGCAGCTTATTATCCGGGGCGAACACCGGGGAGCTGTTTTTT. Translation: CASSLLSGANTGELFF.

The genes are TRBV27 and TRBJ1-2; no clear D gene. This CDR3 contains 17 residues. Trimming took 0 bases from V and 0 from J, leaving 14 bases between them. Germline V gene lookup returns CDR1 MNHEY and CDR2 SMNVEV (reference sequence). In nucleotides, the CDR3 is TGTGCCAGCAGTTTATCTCCTCGCGCAGTATCTAACTATGGCTACACCTTC. Its translation is CASSLSPRAVSNYGYTF.

The V gene is TRBV27, the J gene TRBJ1-1; TRBD1 matches at 12 bases. V dropped 8 bases and J dropped 4; count of bases not matched to a gene: 5. The CDR3 consists of 14 residues. Germline V gene data show CDR1 as MNHEY and CDR2 as SMNVEV (reference sequence). CDR3 nucleotide sequence: TGTGCCAGCGGGACAGGGGGCTTGGCCACTGAAGCTTTCTTT. Translation: CASGTGGLATEAFF.

The chain carries TRBV5-4 and TRBJ1-1; 7 nucleotides agree with TRBD1. V shed 5 bases, J shed 5 bases, and the junction held 6 bases outside the gene matches. Germline V CDR1 and CDR2: SGHNT, YYREEE (reference sequence). CDR3 size: 13 residues. The CDR3 DNA reads TGTGCCAGCAGTAGGGGGCTTGATACTGAAGCTTTCTTT. It is translated as CASSRGLDTEAFF.

The table lists this clone with a few counts. The rearrangement joins TRBV25-1 to TRBJ2-7; possible D gene TRBD2, 5 bases. This CDR3 comprises 14 residues. Trimming cost V 10 bases and J 6 bases, with 22 bases left between them. From germline, CDR1 is MGHDK and CDR2 SYGVNS. The CDR3 region has the DNA TGTGCCACCCACGGGGTAAACCCCCCTATCGAGCAGTACTTC. Translating gives CATHGVNPPIEQYF.

The chain couples TRBV7-9 to TRBJ1-6, with 8 bases identical to TRBD1. The germline V gene encodes CDR1 SEHNR and CDR2 FQNEAQ (reference sequence). V lost 4 bases to trimming and J lost 6 bases; unmatched junction nucleotides: 5. The CDR3 consists of 15 residues. The CDR3 sequence: CASSSRQGSNSPLHF. The CDR3 DNA reads as TGTGCCAGCAGCTCCCGACAGGGGAGTAATTCACCCCTCCACTTT.